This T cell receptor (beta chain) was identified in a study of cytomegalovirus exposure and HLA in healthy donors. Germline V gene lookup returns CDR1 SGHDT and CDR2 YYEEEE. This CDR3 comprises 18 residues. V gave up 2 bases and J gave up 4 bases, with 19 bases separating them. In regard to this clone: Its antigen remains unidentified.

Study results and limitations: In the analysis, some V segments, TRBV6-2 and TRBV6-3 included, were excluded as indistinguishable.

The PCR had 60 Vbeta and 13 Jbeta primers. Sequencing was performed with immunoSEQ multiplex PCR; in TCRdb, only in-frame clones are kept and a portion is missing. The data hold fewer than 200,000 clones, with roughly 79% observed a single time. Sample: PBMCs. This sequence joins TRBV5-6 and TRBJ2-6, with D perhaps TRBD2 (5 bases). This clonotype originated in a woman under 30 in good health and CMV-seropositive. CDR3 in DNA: TGTGCCAGCAGCTTTCTCGGCGGGCCCCCCGAAGGGGCCAACGTCCTGACTTTC. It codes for CASSFLGGPPEGANVLTF.